These T cell receptor beta chains were read from a single sample in a study of regulatory T cells in long-lasting Graves disease. TCRdb redid the calling of the multiplex PCR reads with MiXCR, one entry per CDR3 protein. The sample has more than 400,000 distinct CDR3 sequences; around 15% are singletons. The sample was also reused in another study, on T cells in Graves' hyperthyroidism and ophthalmopathy.

Specimen: peripheral blood mononuclear cells (PBMCs), collected at new diagnosis, from a patient treated with antithyroid drugs. The source is a man in his forties or fifties with Graves disease. CDR3s include the opening cysteine and the closing phenylalanine or tryptophan. The D gene is left open where the match is weak. For some rows the clone size is stated as once, few or many, or as a class when expanded; others skip it.

>TRBV20-1|few|.|TRBJ2-3|14
CSARDRTLTDTQYF
TGCAGTGCTAGAGATCGGACCCTCACAGATACGCAGTATTTT
>TRBV24-1|.|TRBD1|TRBJ1-5|16
CATSDFGTGGNQPQHF
TGTGCCACCAGTGATTTCGGGACAGGGGGAAATCAGCCCCAGCATTTT
>TRBV6-1|many|.|TRBJ2-2|15
CASRPGSTNTGELFF
TGTGCCAGCAGGCCAGGGAGTACGAACACCGGGGAGCTGTTTTTT
>TRBV6-5|many|TRBD2|TRBJ2-3|18
CASSYRLSRLAGTDTQYF
TGTGCCAGCAGTTACCGTTTAAGCCGACTAGCGGGAACAGATACGCAGTATTTT
>TRBV20-1|.|TRBD2|TRBJ2-3|16
CSAEGLATQSTDTQYF
TGCAGTGCGGAGGGACTAGCGACTCAGAGCACAGATACGCAGTATTTT
>TRBV19|.|TRBD2|TRBJ2-2|14
CATPAGGYTGELFF
TGTGCCACTCCAGCGGGAGGGTACACCGGGGAGCTGTTTTTT
>TRBV19|.|.|TRBJ2-6|19
CASSIESRRGHSGANVLTF
TGTGCCAGTAGTATTGAAAGTCGACGGGGACACTCTGGGGCCAACGTCCTGACTTTC
>TRBV6-1|many|.|TRBJ2-3|13
CASSERPTDTQYF
TGTGCCAGCAGTGAACGGCCCACAGATACGCAGTATTTT
>TRBV14|few|.|TRBJ2-4|13
CASSQGPENIQYF
TGTGCCAGCAGCCAAGGGCCGGAAAACATTCAGTACTTC
>TRBV20-1|few|TRBD2|TRBJ2-4|17
CSARALSGDPPKNIQYF
TGCAGTGCTAGAGCCTTGAGCGGGGATCCTCCCAAAAACATTCAGTACTTC
>TRBV6-9|many|.|TRBJ1-1|16
CASSYQNRRGTPEAFF
TGTGCCAGCAGTTACCAGAACCGGCGGGGGACGCCTGAAGCTTTCTTT
>TRBV18|many|.|TRBJ2-5|14
CASSPEIVQETQYF
TGTGCCAGCTCACCAGAAATTGTCCAAGAGACCCAGTACTTC
>TRBV30|.|TRBD1|TRBJ2-6|17
CAWTPGQFSSGANVLTF
TGTGCCTGGACCCCGGGACAGTTCTCCTCTGGGGCCAACGTCCTGACTTTC
>TRBV30|many|.|TRBJ2-7|12
CASQGGRNEQYF
TGTGCCTCTCAAGGGGGGAGGAACGAGCAGTACTTC
>TRBV2|many|.|TRBJ2-2|13
CASSDFGTGELFF
TGTGCCAGCAGTGACTTTGGCACCGGGGAGCTGTTTTTT
>TRBV20-1|.|TRBD1|TRBJ1-5|16
CSARDLGGGMNQPQHF
TGCAGTGCTAGAGACCTAGGAGGGGGCATGAATCAGCCCCAGCATTTT
>TRBV12-3/TRBV12-4|many|TRBD2|TRBJ2-3|15
CASSTSGRGTDTQYF
TGTGCCAGCAGCACCAGCGGGAGGGGCACAGATACGCAGTATTTT
>TRBV6-1|.|.|TRBJ1-1|12
CASRHVGTEAFF
TGTGCCAGCAGGCATGTTGGCACTGAAGCTTTCTTT
>TRBV27|many|.|TRBJ2-7|15
CASSFRGGSSYEQYF
TGTGCCAGCAGTTTCCGCGGTGGTAGCTCCTACGAGCAGTACTTC
>TRBV19|.|.|TRBJ1-1|14
CASSLRRGQDEAFF
TGTGCCAGTAGTCTTCGCCGGGGGCAAGATGAAGCTTTCTTT
>TRBV12-3/TRBV12-4|few|TRBD1|TRBJ1-5|14
CASTLGQGNQPQHF
TGTGCCAGCACCCTAGGACAGGGTAATCAGCCCCAGCATTTT
>TRBV5-6|many|.|TRBJ2-5|13
CASSFRSTETQYF
TGTGCCAGCAGCTTTCGTTCTACAGAGACCCAGTACTTC
>TRBV27|many|.|TRBJ2-3|18
CASSPGPGSNLRTDTQYF
TGTGCCAGCAGCCCGGGGCCCGGATCGAATTTGCGGACAGATACGCAGTATTTT
>TRBV24-1|many|.|TRBJ2-5|15
CATSDPQGNQETQYF
TGTGCCACCAGTGATCCCCAGGGGAACCAAGAGACCCAGTACTTC
>TRBV7-2|many|TRBD2|TRBJ2-3|15
CASSPLSGRTDTQYF
TGTGCCAGCAGCCCTCTTAGCGGGAGGACAGATACGCAGTATTTT
>TRBV19|few|.|TRBJ2-1|15
CASQRGEGMYNEQFF
TGTGCCAGCCAACGGGGAGAGGGTATGTACAATGAGCAGTTCTTC
>TRBV29-1|many|.|TRBJ2-3|13
CSVVSQGTDTQYF
TGCAGCGTTGTATCCCAGGGGACAGATACGCAGTATTTT
>TRBV5-1|many|TRBD1|TRBJ2-1|14
CASSLVTGGAEQFF
TGCGCCAGCAGCTTGGTTACAGGGGGCGCGGAGCAGTTCTTC
>TRBV5-1|many|.|TRBJ2-3|16
CASSWTPTTGSDTQYF
TGCGCCAGCAGCTGGACCCCCACTACAGGGTCAGATACGCAGTATTTT
>TRBV11-1|many|TRBD2|TRBJ2-7|14
CASTHREGRYEQYF
TGTGCCAGCACCCACCGGGAGGGCCGGTACGAGCAGTACTTC
>TRBV20-1|many|.|TRBJ2-7|13
CSARAQTYNEQYF
TGCAGTGCTAGAGCCCAGACTTACAACGAGCAGTACTTC
>TRBV5-1|few|.|TRBJ1-4|15
CASSLVVLPNEKLFF
TGCGCCAGCAGCTTGGTAGTACTTCCTAATGAAAAACTGTTTTTT
>TRBV11-1|.|.|TRBJ1-1|15
CASSPGRVVGTEAFF
TGTGCCAGCAGCCCCGGGAGGGTAGTAGGCACTGAAGCTTTCTTT
>TRBV30|many|.|TRBJ2-2|16
CAWSFPRTGNTGELFF
TGTGCCTGGAGTTTTCCAAGGACGGGAAACACCGGGGAGCTGTTTTTT
>TRBV11-2|many|TRBD1|TRBJ2-1|12
CASSRGQNEQFF
TGTGCCAGCAGCCGGGGACAGAATGAGCAGTTCTTC
>TRBV7-8|once|TRBD2|TRBJ2-3|16
CASSLDDASGRGTQYF
TGTGCCAGCAGCTTAGATGATGCTAGCGGGAGAGGCACGCAGTATTTT